What follows are 14 T cell receptor beta chains derived from one specimen sequenced in a study of T cell changes during pregnancy in multiple sclerosis. Using immunoSEQ multiplex PCR, the repertoire was profiled, and TCRdb retains in-frame clones only, with some absent. The data show approximately 130,000 clones, about 95% seen once. Sequenced material: peripheral blood, taken after pregnancy. The receptors here all came from a female donor with multiple sclerosis, enrolled in a pregnancy study.

The J gene is TRBJ2-7, the V gene TRBV19, with 10 bases identical to TRBD1. Germline CDR1 and CDR2: LNHDA and SQIVND (reference sequence). Trimming removed 5 bases from V and 5 bases from J; junction bases left unmatched: 3. The CDR3 consists of 13 residues. This CDR3 is CASSQDRGDEQYF. For the CDR3, the DNA is TGTGCCAGTAGTCAGGACAGGGGGGACGAGCAGTACTTC.

The chain uses TRBV7-9 and TRBJ2-5; possible D gene TRBD2, 5 bases. The V gene's germline CDR1 is SEHNR and CDR2 FQNEAQ (reference sequence). The CDR3 runs 13 residues. Deletions cut 5 bases from V and 3 bases from J, with 10 bases between. This CDR3 is CASSVTSEETQYF. For the CDR3, the DNA is TGTGCCAGCAGCGTAACTAGTGAAGAGACCCAGTACTTC.

The chain has TRBV4-2 and TRBJ2-1; 7 nucleotides line up with TRBD2. This CDR3 is built from 16 residues. Germline assignment: CDR1 LGHNA and CDR2 YNFKEQ. V was pared by 1 base and J by 5 bases, with 8 bases of the junction left unmatched. In DNA, the CDR3 is TGTGCCAGCAGCCAAGGTACGGCTAGCGGACACAATGAGCAGTTCTTC. Translated, it gives CASSQGTASGHNEQFF.

This chain joins TRBV12-5 and TRBJ2-1; 10 bases line up with TRBD2. Germline lookup yields CDR1 LGHNT and CDR2 FRNRAP. The CDR3 sequence is 15 residues long. V shed 9 bases and J 3 bases; nucleotides not matched to a gene: 8. This CDR3 is CASRPGTSDYNEQFF. DNA for the CDR3: TGTGCTAGCCGCCCCGGGACTAGCGACTACAATGAGCAGTTCTTC.

The rearrangement uses TRBV9 and TRBJ2-7, with 9 nucleotides matching TRBD1. V shed 3 bases, J shed 5 bases, and the junction held 6 bases outside the gene matches. The length of the CDR3 is 14 residues. Germline V gives CDR1 SGDLS, CDR2 YYNGEE. The CDR3 region has the DNA TGTGCCAGCAGCGCTGGACAGGGGAGAAACGAGCAGTACTTC. This codes for CASSAGQGRNEQYF. The whole variable domain, remainder taken from reference TRBV9 and TRBJ2-7, is DSGVTQTPKHLITATGQRVTLRCSPRSGDLSVYWYQQSLDQGLQFLIQYYNGEERAKGNILERFSAQQFPDLHSELNLSSLELGDSALYFCASSAGQGRNEQYFGPGTRLTVT.

The rearrangement joins TRBV10-3 to TRBJ1-2; maybe TRBD1 (6 bases). V was cut by 4 bases and J by 4 bases, with 10 bases left in between. The germline gives CDR1 ENHRY, CDR2 SYGVKD. This CDR3 comprises 13 residues. DNA for the CDR3: TGTGCCATCAGTGCACTAGGGGGCTATGGCTACACCTTC. Amino acid sequence: CAISALGGYGYTF.

The chain has TRBV11-1 and TRBJ2-1; no clear D gene. V lost 5 bases, J lost 11 bases, and 16 bases lay in between. The CDR3 is 13 residues long. Germline-derived CDR1 and CDR2 are SGHAT and FQDESV (reference sequence). CDR3 amino acids: CASSRSTKEKQFF. As DNA, the CDR3 is TGTGCCAGCAGCCGATCGACAAAGGAAAAGCAGTTCTTC.

V is TRBV4-2 and J is TRBJ2-5; unclear D gene. There are 15 residues in the CDR3. In germline, CDR1 is LGHNA, CDR2 YNFKEQ. The V end was cut by 0 bases, the J end by 5 bases, with 13 bases between. The CDR3 DNA reads as TGTGCCAGCAGCCAAGAGGGCAGTCGATTGGAGACCCAGTACTTC. Its translation is CASSQEGSRLETQYF.

V and J are TRBV20-1 and TRBJ2-1; unclear D gene. With 7 bases removed from V and 15 bases from J, the gap between germline ends came to 10 bases. This CDR3 region has 8 residues. Germline V gene sequence: CDR1 DFQATT, CDR2 SNEGSKA (reference sequence). CDR3 nucleotides: TGCAGTGTCCCCGATAGGTTCTTC. This codes for CSVPDRFF.

This sequence joins TRBV29-1 and TRBJ2-1, with D perhaps TRBD1 (5 bases). Germline lookup yields CDR1 SQVTM and CDR2 ANQGSEA. With 5 bases removed from V and 0 bases from J, the gap between germline ends came to 11 bases. The CDR3 covers 14 residues. CDR3 region: CSVMGRNSYNEQFF. DNA of the CDR3: TGCAGCGTTATGGGGCGGAACTCCTACAATGAGCAGTTCTTC.

This clone was detected only once. This chain links TRBV6-1 with TRBJ2-3; TRBD2 matches at 10 bases. The V gene's germline CDR1 is MNHNS and CDR2 SASEGT. V lost 7 bases, J lost 6 bases, and 10 bases stayed unmatched. This CDR3 comprises 15 residues. CDR3 residues: CASIRPGLAFDTQYF. The CDR3 nucleotides are TGTGCCAGCATTAGACCGGGACTAGCGTTTGATACGCAGTATTTT.

The DNA for the CDR3 is TGTGCCAGCAGCTCTCAAGCGGGGGGCTACACCTTC. Amino acid sequence: CASSSQAGGYTF. V usage is TRBV5-4 and J usage is TRBJ1-2; D gene unclear. The V end was cut by 3 bases, the J end by 8 bases, with 11 bases between. Germline loops: CDR1 SGHNT, CDR2 YYREEE (reference sequence). The CDR3 extends over 12 amino acids.

The CDR3, as DNA: TGTGCCAGTAGTAACCGACAGGGCAAAGAGACCCAGTACTTC. It encodes CASSNRQGKETQYF. This rearrangement joins TRBV19 to TRBJ2-5, with 7 positions matching TRBD1. CDR1 is LNHDA and CDR2 is SQIVND in the germline V gene (reference sequence). The CDR3 consists of 14 residues. Germline trimming cut 4 bases from V and 3 bases from J; bases unmatched to any gene: 5.

The genes are TRBV27 and TRBJ2-7; 7 bases fit TRBD2. The CDR3 has 15 residues. In germline, CDR1 is MNHEY, CDR2 SMNVEV (reference sequence). V trimming: 2 bases; J trimming: 6 bases; junction bases outside the gene matches: 10. CDR3 sequence reads: CASSLNGGRVVEQYF. CDR3 DNA sequence: TGTGCCAGCAGTTTAAATGGGGGGAGGGTCGTCGAGCAGTACTTC.